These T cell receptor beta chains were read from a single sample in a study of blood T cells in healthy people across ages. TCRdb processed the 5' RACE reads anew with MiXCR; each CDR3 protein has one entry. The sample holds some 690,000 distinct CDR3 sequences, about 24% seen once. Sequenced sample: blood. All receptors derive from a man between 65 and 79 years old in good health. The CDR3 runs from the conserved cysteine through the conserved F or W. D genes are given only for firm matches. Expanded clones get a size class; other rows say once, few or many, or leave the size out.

CDR3 DNA: TGCGCCAGCAGCCTTCTGTTTTCTGCCTCAAACATTCAGTACTTC
CDR3 protein: CASSLLFSASNIQYF
V gene: TRBV4-1
J gene: TRBJ2-4
D gene: -
clone size: -

CDR3 DNA: TGTGCCATCAGTGAACAGGATACGTTACGGTTCTTC
CDR3 protein: CAISEQDTLRFF
V gene: TRBV10-3
J gene: TRBJ2-1
D gene: -
clone size: -

CDR3 DNA: TGTGCCAGCAGTTACTTTGGGGTGAGCACTGAAGTTTTCTTT
CDR3 protein: CASSYFGVSTEVFF
V gene: TRBV6-5
J gene: TRBJ1-1
D gene: -
clone size: -

CDR3 DNA: TGTGCCAGCAGGAGGACAGATGGCTACACCTTC
CDR3 protein: CASRRTDGYTF
V gene: TRBV25-1
J gene: TRBJ1-2
D gene: -
clone size: few

CDR3 DNA: TGTGCTAGTGGTTTGGGGACAGGGGCAATGAACACTGAAGCTTTCTTT
CDR3 protein: CASGLGTGAMNTEAFF
V gene: TRBV12-5
J gene: TRBJ1-1
D gene: TRBD1
clone size: few

CDR3 DNA: TGTGCCACTTCCGGACCCTATAGCAATCAGCCCCAACATTTT
CDR3 protein: CATSGPYSNQPQHF
V gene: TRBV19
J gene: TRBJ1-5
D gene: -
clone size: -

CDR3 DNA: TGCGCCAGCAGCCCGTCCGGACTAGCGGTCTACGAGCAGTACTTC
CDR3 protein: CASSPSGLAVYEQYF
V gene: TRBV4-1
J gene: TRBJ2-7
D gene: TRBD2
clone size: -

CDR3 DNA: TGTGCCACCAGCAGAGATCGGGCGACCGCAACTAATGAAAAACTGTTTTTT
CDR3 protein: CATSRDRATATNEKLFF
V gene: TRBV15
J gene: TRBJ1-4
D gene: -
clone size: -

CDR3 DNA: TGTGCCAGCTCTACAGACGGAGACAGCCCCTCCAAAAACATTCAGTACTTC
CDR3 protein: CASSTDGDSPSKNIQYF
V gene: TRBV18
J gene: TRBJ2-4
D gene: -
clone size: few

CDR3 DNA: TGTGCCAGCAGCCAAGGAGCTAGCGCCCAAGAGACCCAGTACTTC
CDR3 protein: CASSQGASAQETQYF
V gene: TRBV4-2
J gene: TRBJ2-5
D gene: -
clone size: -

CDR3 DNA: TGTGCCATCAGTAACACCGCAACTAATGAAAAACTGTTTTTT
CDR3 protein: CAISNTATNEKLFF
V gene: TRBV10-3
J gene: TRBJ1-4
D gene: -
clone size: -

CDR3 DNA: TGTGCCACCAGTGATGATGGGGCTGCCTATGGCTACACCTTC
CDR3 protein: CATSDDGAAYGYTF
V gene: TRBV24-1
J gene: TRBJ1-2
D gene: -
clone size: many

CDR3 DNA: TGTGCCAGCAGTTACTCTTGGGACACGAAAAACGTTCAGTACTTC
CDR3 protein: CASSYSWDTKNVQYF
V gene: TRBV6-2/TRBV6-3
J gene: TRBJ2-4
D gene: -
clone size: -

CDR3 DNA: TGTGCCAGCAGCCAAAGGGGGAGTAGCGCCCGCGATGAGCAGTTCTTC
CDR3 protein: CASSQRGSSARDEQFF
V gene: TRBV3-1
J gene: TRBJ2-1
D gene: -
clone size: -

CDR3 DNA: TGTGCCACCAACCTGGACTCCTACAATGAGCAGTTCTTC
CDR3 protein: CATNLDSYNEQFF
V gene: TRBV24-1
J gene: TRBJ2-1
D gene: -
clone size: many

CDR3 DNA: TGTGCCAGCACCCGGTGGAGGGGTCAGGATACGCAGTATTTT
CDR3 protein: CASTRWRGQDTQYF
V gene: TRBV11-2
J gene: TRBJ2-3
D gene: -
clone size: few